One and the same sample provided the 25 T cell receptor beta chains below, sequenced in a study of T-cell reconstitution after alpha-beta-depleted transplantation in children (dated by TCRdb to 2016 to 2017). Read against the paper, the sample's treatment or condition label means: allogeneic hematopoietic cell transplantation with graft depleted of TCRalphabeta T cells and CD19 B cells. The library was obtained by PCR. Sequencing relied on an Illumina HiSeq 2500. TCR library preparation used molecular barcoding, with unique molecular identifiers applied to normalize quantification of the TCRbeta repertoire. Clones were called with MiXCR by TCRdb after fastp trimmed the public reads at Q25, and only in-frame beta chains were retained. Merged by CDR3 protein, the rows form single entries marked with the most common genes and DNA. This sample lists about 590,000 distinct CDR3 sequences; 10% to 15% were detected once. Together, the top ten hold around 2.2% of the sample.

The sample consisted of PBMCs, mostly from graft donor cells, taken 360 days after TCRalphabeta/CD19-depleted stem cell transplant. The receptors here all came from a male patient between 5 and 17 years old who had a stem cell transplant for acute myeloid leukemia, so the T cells may come from the graft donor.

In this sample, this clonotype turned up a few times. The chain has TRBV29-1 and TRBJ2-1; 12 nucleotides line up with TRBD2. The length of the CDR3 is 17 residues. With V trimmed by 7 bases and J by 2 bases, 12 bases remained unmatched. Looked up from germline, CDR1 is SQVTM and CDR2 is ANQGSEA. CDR3 in DNA: TGCAGCGGCGGGAGGCTAGCGGGAGGGTCCCCCTACAATGAGCAGTTCTTC. Its protein product is CSGGRLAGGSPYNEQFF.

CDR3 sequence: CATQLAKKETQYF. The CDR3, as DNA: TGTGCCACCCAGCTGGCGAAGAAAGAGACCCAGTACTTC. This chain links TRBV15 with TRBJ2-5; no clear D. The V gene lost 8 bases and the J gene lost 3 bases, with 13 bases spanning the gap. The CDR3 consists of 13 residues. Germline values: CDR1 LNHNV, CDR2 YYDKDF (reference sequence). Drawing the rest from reference TRBV15 and TRBJ2-5, the complete variable domain is DAMVIQNPRYQVTQFGKPVTLSCSQTLNHNVMYWYQQKSSQAPKLLFHYYDKDFNNEADTPDNFQSRRPNTSFCFLDIRSPGLGDTAMYLCATQLAKKETQYFGPGTRLLVL.

The rearrangement uses TRBV4-3 and TRBJ1-5; D ambiguous. Germline V lookup: CDR1 LGHNA, CDR2 YSLEER. This CDR3 is built from 17 residues. Trimming left V 0 bases short and J 4 bases short, with 16 bases between. The CDR3 nucleotides read TGCGCCAGCAGCCAAGATCGAGAGGGCCGTTGGAATCAGCCCCAGCATTTT. Encoded protein: CASSQDREGRWNQPQHF.

The chain combines TRBV20-1 with TRBJ2-5, with unresolved D. In germline, CDR1 is DFQATT, CDR2 SNEGSKA (reference sequence). V gave up 3 bases and J gave up 5 bases, with 13 bases separating them. The CDR3 totals 13 residues. The CDR3 protein is CSASARNKETQYF. CDR3 DNA sequence: TGCAGTGCTAGTGCCAGGAACAAGGAGACCCAGTACTTC.

CDR3 loop: CASSNRILATHSYNEQFF. The CDR3 nucleotides read TGTGCCAGCAGCAATAGGATACTAGCGACCCACTCCTACAATGAGCAGTTCTTC. The V and J genes are TRBV21-1 and TRBJ2-1; the DNA was not compared with TRBD2, the D call given in the table. TRBV21-1 corresponds to a pseudogene. CDR3 length: 18 residues.

The gene calls are TRBV20-1 and TRBJ2-4; a possible D gene is TRBD1 (6 bases). Trimming removed 6 bases from V and 0 bases from J, with 12 bases in between. Germline CDR1 is DFQATT and CDR2 is SNEGSKA (reference sequence). The CDR3 spans 14 residues. The CDR3 DNA reads TGCAGTGCCCCGACAGGACTAGCCAAAAACATTCAGTACTTC. Translating it yields CSAPTGLAKNIQYF.

This clonotype turned up a few times. The gene calls are TRBV9 and TRBJ2-1; TRBD2 matches at 10 bases. The trim removed 0 bases at V and 7 bases at J, leaving 13 bases unmatched. The CDR3 covers 18 residues. Germline V CDR1 and CDR2: SGDLS, YYNGEE. CDR3 in DNA: TGTGCCAGCAGCGTAGGGCGATTAGCGGGGGGCCAAGGTAATGAGCAGTTCTTC. Encoded protein: CASSVGRLAGGQGNEQFF.

The J gene is TRBJ2-5, the V gene TRBV6-2 or TRBV6-3; 11 bases are a match to TRBD2. The CDR3 sequence is 20 residues long. V gave up 2 bases and J gave up 6 bases; unmatched junction bases: 20. Germline CDR1 and CDR2: MNHEY and SVGEGT. CDR3 DNA: TGTGCCAGCAGTTACCCCCCCGGCAGGATACTAGCGGGAGTAAGTAAGACCCAGTACTTC. This encodes CASSYPPGRILAGVSKTQYF.

The table lists this clonotype with a few counts. This chain links TRBV18 with TRBJ1-1; a possible D gene is TRBD1 (5 bases). The germline V gene encodes CDR1 KGHSH and CDR2 LQKENI. The CDR3 loop spans 14 amino acids. V was trimmed by 6 bases and J by 4 bases, leaving 15 bases between them. The CDR3 loop reads CASSPKRGFTEAFF. CDR3 nucleotides: TGTGCCAGCTCGCCAAAGAGGGGTTTCACTGAAGCTTTCTTT.

Only a few counts were recorded for this clonotype. Here the CDR3 DNA reads TGTGCCAGCAGCTTAGTCGATGGGGGTAAGGGGGAGCAGTTCTTC. Translation: CASSLVDGGKGEQFF. The rearrangement uses TRBV7-6 and TRBJ2-1; perhaps D is TRBD1 or TRBD2 (5 bases each). The V and J ends lost 1 base and 10 bases respectively, with 17 bases between them. The CDR3 has 15 amino acids. Germline-derived CDR1 and CDR2 are SGHVS and FNYEAQ.

In this sample, this clonotype turned up many times. The CDR3 protein is CATSISLAGGQETQYF. The CDR3 DNA sequence: TGTGCCACCAGCATCTCACTAGCGGGAGGGCAAGAGACCCAGTACTTC. J is TRBJ2-5 and V is TRBV15, with TRBD2 matching 13 bases. The V segment lost 4 bases and the J segment 2 bases; nucleotides outside the gene matches: 4. The CDR3 totals 16 residues. CDR1 and CDR2 (germline): LNHNV, YYDKDF (reference sequence).

The genes are TRBV7-9 and TRBJ2-5; tentatively, D is TRBD1 (5 bases). V was clipped by 3 bases and J by 0 bases, with 11 bases between them. The V gene's germline CDR1 is SEHNR and CDR2 FQNEAQ (reference sequence). This CDR3 contains 15 residues. CDR3 DNA sequence: TGTGCCAGCAGCTTCGGACACCTGTACCAAGAGACCCAGTACTTC. This translates into CASSFGHLYQETQYF. Variable domain in full (rest from reference TRBV7-9 and TRBJ2-5): DTGVSQNPRHKITKRGQNVTFRCDPISEHNRLYWYRQTLGQGPEFLTYFQNEAQLEKSRLLSDRFSAERPKGSFSTLEIQRTEQGDSAMYLCASSFGHLYQETQYFGPGTRLLVL.

This clonotype has a count of ten or more. The chain recombines TRBV5-4 with TRBJ2-1, with TRBD1 matching 7 bases. CDR3 length: 16 amino acids. Germline trimming cut 4 bases from V and 4 bases from J; bases unmatched to any gene: 11. CDR1 is SGHNT and CDR2 is YYREEE in the germline V gene (reference sequence). The CDR3: CASSTIRDSTYNEQFF. CDR3 DNA: TGTGCCAGCAGCACCATCCGGGACAGTACGTACAATGAGCAGTTCTTC.

The CDR3 here is CSATGLAAAISDTQYF. The CDR3 nucleotides read TGCAGTGCTACTGGACTAGCAGCTGCGATTAGCGATACGCAGTATTTT. V gene TRBV20-1 combines with J gene TRBJ2-3; 8 positions match TRBD2. CDR1 is DFQATT, CDR2 SNEGSKA, per germline (reference sequence). This CDR3 has 16 amino acids. The V and J ends lost 4 bases and 6 bases, in that order; junction bases with no gene match: 15.

The gene calls are TRBV20-1 and TRBJ2-7, with TRBD1 matching over 7 bases. Germline assignment: CDR1 DFQATT and CDR2 SNEGSKA (reference sequence). With 5 bases clipped from V and 6 bases from J, the junction kept 13 bases outside the gene matches. The CDR3 is 14 amino acids. CDR3: CSAWTRDSNGEQYF. In DNA, the CDR3 is TGCAGTGCTTGGACCCGGGACAGCAACGGCGAGCAGTACTTC.

This clonotype showed up just a few times. The chain joins TRBV28 to TRBJ1-2; D gene unclear. Germline V CDR1 and CDR2: MDHEN, SYDVKM. The V end lost 1 base, the J end lost 6 bases, and 12 bases lay between the germline ends. The CDR3 contains 14 residues. CDR3 in DNA: TGTGCCAGCAGTTTATTCGGGAGCGCGGATGGCTACACCTTC. The encoded protein is CASSLFGSADGYTF.

This clonotype was seen only a few times. The chain has TRBV3-1 and TRBJ2-1; TRBD2 matches 7 bases. Germline CDR1 is LGHDT and CDR2 is YNNKEL (reference sequence). With 6 bases clipped from V and 9 bases from J, the junction kept 5 bases outside the gene matches. The CDR3 has 12 residues. CDR3 protein: CASRKSGTEQFF. Here the CDR3 DNA reads TGTGCCAGCAGGAAAAGCGGGACTGAGCAGTTCTTC.

The chain combines TRBV7-6 with TRBJ2-2, with a possible D match to TRBD2 (5 bases). V was clipped by 1 base and J by 6 bases, with 18 bases between them. CDR3 length: 17 amino acids. In germline, CDR1 is SGHVS, CDR2 FNYEAQ. CDR3 sequence: CASSLGPLPTSPGELFF. CDR3 bases: TGTGCCAGCAGCTTAGGCCCACTTCCAACTAGTCCCGGGGAGCTGTTTTTT.

This chain uses TRBV7-2 with TRBJ1-2; 10 nucleotides line up with TRBD1. The CDR3 loop spans 13 amino acids. V shed 5 bases and J 7 bases; nucleotides not matched to a gene: 4. Looked up from germline, CDR1 is SGHTA and CDR2 is FQGNSA. CDR3: CASSNRTGGGYTF. In nucleotides, the CDR3 is TGTGCCAGCAGCAACCGGACAGGGGGTGGCTACACCTTC.

Many counts were recorded for this clonotype. This chain links TRBV28 with TRBJ2-5, with 9 positions matching TRBD1. With V trimmed by 1 base and J by 4 bases, 4 bases remained unmatched. The CDR3 sequence is 15 residues long. Germline V gene data show CDR1 as MDHEN and CDR2 as SYDVKM. CDR3 in amino acids: CASSLLGQGRETQYF. In DNA, the CDR3 is TGTGCCAGCAGTTTATTGGGACAGGGTAGAGAGACCCAGTACTTC.

This clonotype was observed a few times. The chain combines TRBV24-1 with TRBJ2-7, with a weak D call TRBD1 (5 bases). The CDR3 is made up of 16 amino acids. V was trimmed by 5 bases and J by 3 bases, leaving 19 bases between them. Germline V gives CDR1 KGHDR, CDR2 SFDVKD. CDR3 DNA sequence: TGTGCCACCAGTGGCATCCACGGGCAGGGAATCTACGAGCAGTACTTC. It yields the protein CATSGIHGQGIYEQYF.

Ten or more counts support this clonotype. The chain employs TRBV6-1 and TRBJ2-1; 8 nucleotides match TRBD2. Germline V CDR1 and CDR2: MNHNS, SASEGT. The CDR3 extends over 14 amino acids. The ends lost 6 bases at V and 9 bases at J; junction bases unmatched: 10. The CDR3 coding sequence is TGTGCCAGCAGCCGAAGCGGGAGACTGGGTGAGCAGTTCTTC. This sequence encodes CASSRSGRLGEQFF.

The chain uses TRBV11-2 and TRBJ1-5, with D possibly being TRBD1 (6 bases). Germline lookup yields CDR1 SGHAT and CDR2 FQNNGV. Deletions cut 5 bases from V and 4 bases from J, with 12 bases between. CDR3 length: 14 amino acids. The CDR3 nucleotides are TGTGCCAGCAGCCCAAGCACAGGGAATCAGCCCCAGCATTTT. Translating it yields CASSPSTGNQPQHF.

This clonotype has at least ten counts. The chain combines TRBV12-3 or TRBV12-4 with TRBJ1-5; TRBD1 matches at 9 bases. This CDR3 contains 15 residues. The trim removed 2 bases at V and 4 bases at J, leaving 3 bases unmatched. The DNA of the CDR3 is TGTGCCAGCAGTTTAAGTGGACAGGGGAATCAGCCCCAGCATTTT. The encoded protein is CASSLSGQGNQPQHF.

This clonotype showed up just a few times. The rearrangement links TRBV27 to TRBJ2-1; D perhaps matches TRBD2 (5 bases). V gave up 7 bases and J gave up 3 bases, with 13 bases separating them. Germline-derived CDR1 and CDR2 are MNHEY and SMNVEV (reference sequence). CDR3 length equals 14 residues. CDR3 loop: CASNEVAHYNEQFF. The CDR3 coding sequence is TGTGCCAGCAATGAGGTAGCGCACTACAATGAGCAGTTCTTC.